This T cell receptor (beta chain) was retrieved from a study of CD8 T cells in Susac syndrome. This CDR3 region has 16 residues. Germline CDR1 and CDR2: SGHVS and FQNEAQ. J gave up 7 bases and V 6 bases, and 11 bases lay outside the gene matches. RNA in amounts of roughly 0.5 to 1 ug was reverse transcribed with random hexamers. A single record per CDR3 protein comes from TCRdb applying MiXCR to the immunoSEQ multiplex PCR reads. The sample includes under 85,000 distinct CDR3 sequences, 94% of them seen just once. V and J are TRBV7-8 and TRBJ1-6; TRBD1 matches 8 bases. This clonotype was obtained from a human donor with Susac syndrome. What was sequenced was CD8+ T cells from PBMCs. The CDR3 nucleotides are TGTGCCAGCAGTCTAATACAGGGGGAAGAAAATTCACCCCTCCACTTT. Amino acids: CASSLIQGEENSPLHF.